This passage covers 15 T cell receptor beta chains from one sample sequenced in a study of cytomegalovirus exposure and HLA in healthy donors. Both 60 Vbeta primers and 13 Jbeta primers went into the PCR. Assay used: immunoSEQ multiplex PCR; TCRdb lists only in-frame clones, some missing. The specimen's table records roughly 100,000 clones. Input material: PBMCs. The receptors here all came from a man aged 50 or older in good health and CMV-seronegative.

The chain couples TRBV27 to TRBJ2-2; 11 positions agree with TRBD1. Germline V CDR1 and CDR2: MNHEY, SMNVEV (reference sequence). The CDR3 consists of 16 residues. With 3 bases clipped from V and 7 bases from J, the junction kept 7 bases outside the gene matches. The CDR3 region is CASSFGTGGLNGELFF. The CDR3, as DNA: TGTGCCAGCAGTTTCGGGACAGGGGGACTCAACGGGGAGCTGTTTTTT.

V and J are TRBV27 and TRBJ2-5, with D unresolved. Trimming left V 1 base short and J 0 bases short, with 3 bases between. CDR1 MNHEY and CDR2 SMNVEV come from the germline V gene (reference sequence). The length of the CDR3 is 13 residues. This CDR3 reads CASSLLNQETQYF. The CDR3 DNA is TGTGCCAGCAGTTTATTAAACCAAGAGACCCAGTACTTC.

Here the CDR3 reads CSGQQEDTQYF. The CDR3 DNA reads TGCAGCGGTCAACAGGAAGATACGCAGTATTTT. The chain uses TRBV29-1 and TRBJ2-3, with a weak D call TRBD1 (5 bases). Germline V gene sequence: CDR1 SQVTM, CDR2 ANQGSEA. Trimming removed 7 bases from V and 5 bases from J, with 10 bases in between. CDR3 length: 11 residues.

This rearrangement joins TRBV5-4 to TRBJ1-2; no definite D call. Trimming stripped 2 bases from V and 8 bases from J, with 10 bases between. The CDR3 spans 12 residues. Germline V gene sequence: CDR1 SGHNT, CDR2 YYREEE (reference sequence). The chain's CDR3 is CASSFGPSGYTF. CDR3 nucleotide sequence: TGTGCCAGCAGCTTTGGGCCGTCGGGCTACACCTTC.

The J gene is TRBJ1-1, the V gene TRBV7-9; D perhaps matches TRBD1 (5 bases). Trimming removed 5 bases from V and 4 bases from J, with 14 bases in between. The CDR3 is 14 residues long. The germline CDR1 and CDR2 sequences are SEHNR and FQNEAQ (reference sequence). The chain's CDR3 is CASSPPKGLTEAFF. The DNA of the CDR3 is TGTGCCAGCAGCCCCCCGAAGGGACTCACTGAAGCTTTCTTT.

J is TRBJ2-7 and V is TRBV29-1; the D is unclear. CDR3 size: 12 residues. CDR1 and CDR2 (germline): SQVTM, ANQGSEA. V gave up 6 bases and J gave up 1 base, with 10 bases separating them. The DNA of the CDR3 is TGCAGCGTCTTTGACATTTCCTACGAGCAGTACTTC. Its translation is CSVFDISYEQYF.

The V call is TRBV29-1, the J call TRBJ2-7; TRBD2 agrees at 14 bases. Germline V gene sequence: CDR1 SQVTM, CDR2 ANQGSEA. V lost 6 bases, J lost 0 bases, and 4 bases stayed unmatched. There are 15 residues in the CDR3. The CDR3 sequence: CSVTGTSGSSYEQYF. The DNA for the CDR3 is TGCAGCGTGACCGGGACTAGCGGGAGCTCCTACGAGCAGTACTTC.

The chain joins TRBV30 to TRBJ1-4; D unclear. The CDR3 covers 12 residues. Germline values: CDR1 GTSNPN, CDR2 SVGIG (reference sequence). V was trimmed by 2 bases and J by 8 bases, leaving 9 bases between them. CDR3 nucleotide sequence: TGTGCCTGGAGTTGGAGCGACGAAAAACTGTTTTTT. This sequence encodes CAWSWSDEKLFF.

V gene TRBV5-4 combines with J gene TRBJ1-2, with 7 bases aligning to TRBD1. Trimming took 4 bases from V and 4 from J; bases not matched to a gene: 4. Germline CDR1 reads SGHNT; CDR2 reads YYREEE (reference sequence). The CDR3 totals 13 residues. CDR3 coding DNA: TGTGCCAGCAGCCGGGACAGCATCTATGGCTACACCTTC. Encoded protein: CASSRDSIYGYTF. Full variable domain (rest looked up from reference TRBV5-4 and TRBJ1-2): ETGVTQSPTHLIKTRGQQVTLRCSSQSGHNTVSWYQQALGQGPQFIFQYYREEENGRGNFPPRFSGLQFPNYSSELNVNALELDDSALYLCASSRDSIYGYTFGSGTRLTVV.

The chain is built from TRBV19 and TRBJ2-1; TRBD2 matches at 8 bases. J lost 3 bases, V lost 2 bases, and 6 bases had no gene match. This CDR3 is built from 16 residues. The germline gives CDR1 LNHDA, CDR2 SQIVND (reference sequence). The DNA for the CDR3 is TGTGCCAGTAGTATAAAACCTAGCGGGCTCTACAATGAGCAGTTCTTC. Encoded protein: CASSIKPSGLYNEQFF.

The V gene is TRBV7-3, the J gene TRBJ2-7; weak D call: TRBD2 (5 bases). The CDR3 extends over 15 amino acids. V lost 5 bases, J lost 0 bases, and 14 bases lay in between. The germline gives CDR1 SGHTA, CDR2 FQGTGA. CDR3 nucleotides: TGTGCCAGCAGCCCGCTACCTGGGAGCTCCTACGAGCAGTACTTC. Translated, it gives CASSPLPGSSYEQYF.

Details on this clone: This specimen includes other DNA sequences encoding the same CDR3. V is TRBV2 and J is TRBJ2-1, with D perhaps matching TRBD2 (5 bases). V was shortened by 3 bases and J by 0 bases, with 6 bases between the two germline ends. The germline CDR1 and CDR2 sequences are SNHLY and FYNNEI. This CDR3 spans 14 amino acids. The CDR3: CASSDGLSYNEQFF. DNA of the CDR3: TGTGCCAGCAGTGACGGACTCTCCTACAATGAGCAGTTCTTC.

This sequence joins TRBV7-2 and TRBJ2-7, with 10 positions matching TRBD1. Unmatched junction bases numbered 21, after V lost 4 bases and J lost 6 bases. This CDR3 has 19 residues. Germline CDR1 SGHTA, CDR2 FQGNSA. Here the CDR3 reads CASSSRPMTGGPAKAEQYF. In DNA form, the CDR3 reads TGTGCCAGCAGCTCTAGGCCGATGACAGGGGGCCCCGCCAAGGCCGAGCAGTACTTC. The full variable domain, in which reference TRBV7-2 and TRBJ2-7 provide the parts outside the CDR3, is GAGVSQSPSNKVTEKGKDVELRCDPISGHTALYWYRQSLGQGLEFLIYFQGNSAPDKSGLPSDRFSAERTGGSVSTLTIQRTQQEDSAVYLCASSSRPMTGGPAKAEQYFGPGTRLTVT.

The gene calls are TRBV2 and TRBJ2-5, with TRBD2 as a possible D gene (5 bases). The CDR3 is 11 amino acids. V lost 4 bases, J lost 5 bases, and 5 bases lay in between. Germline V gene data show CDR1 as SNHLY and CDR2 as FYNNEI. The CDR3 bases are TGTGCCAGCAGTGCGGGGGAGACCCAGTACTTC. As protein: CASSAGETQYF.

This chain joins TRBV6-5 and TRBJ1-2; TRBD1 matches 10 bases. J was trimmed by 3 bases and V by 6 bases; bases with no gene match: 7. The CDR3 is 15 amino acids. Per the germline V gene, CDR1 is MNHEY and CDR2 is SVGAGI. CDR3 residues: CASRQPGQGYYGYTF. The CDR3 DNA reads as TGTGCCAGCAGACAGCCGGGACAGGGGTACTATGGCTACACCTTC.